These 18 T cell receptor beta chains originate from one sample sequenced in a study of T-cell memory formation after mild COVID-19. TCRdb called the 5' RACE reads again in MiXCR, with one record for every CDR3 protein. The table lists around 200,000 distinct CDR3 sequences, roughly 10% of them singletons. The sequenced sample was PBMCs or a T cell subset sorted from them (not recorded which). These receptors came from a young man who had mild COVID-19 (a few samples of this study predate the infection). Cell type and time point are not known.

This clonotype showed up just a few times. The DNA for the CDR3 is TGCGCCAGCCGACTGGTTCTGGCAGGACCCCAAGAGACCCAGTACTTC. Protein: CASRLVLAGPQETQYF. The chain employs TRBV5-1 and TRBJ2-5; D is undetermined. The germline V and J ends were trimmed by 7 bases and 1 base, with 20 bases remaining between them. CDR1 and CDR2 from the germline V gene are SGHRS and YFSETQ. The CDR3 consists of 16 residues.

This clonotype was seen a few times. DNA of the CDR3: TGTGCCATTGGCGACTACAATGAGCAGTTCTTC. It yields the protein CAIGDYNEQFF. The rearrangement uses TRBV19 and TRBJ2-1, with unresolved D. CDR3 size: 11 residues. V lost 10 bases, J lost 3 bases, and 7 bases lay in between. Per the germline V gene, CDR1 is LNHDA and CDR2 is SQIVND (reference sequence). The full variable domain, in which reference TRBV19 and TRBJ2-1 provide the parts outside the CDR3, is DGGITQSPKYLFRKEGQNVTLSCEQNLNHDAMYWYRQDPGQGLRLIYYSQIVNDFQKGDIAEGYSVSREKKESFPLTVTSAQKNPTAFYLCAIGDYNEQFFGPGTRLTVL.

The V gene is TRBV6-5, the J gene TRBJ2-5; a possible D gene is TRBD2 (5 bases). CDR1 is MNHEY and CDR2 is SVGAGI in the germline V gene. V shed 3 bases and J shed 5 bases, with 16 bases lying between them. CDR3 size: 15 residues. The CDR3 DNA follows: TGTGCCAGCAGTTATGGACCCCGAGCGGAGGAGACCCAGTACTTC. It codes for CASSYGPRAEETQYF.

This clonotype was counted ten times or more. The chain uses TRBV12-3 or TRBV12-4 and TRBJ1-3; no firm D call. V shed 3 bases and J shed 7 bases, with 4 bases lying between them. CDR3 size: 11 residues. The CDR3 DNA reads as TGTGCCAGCAGTTTGGGTAACACCATATATTTT. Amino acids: CASSLGNTIYF.

CDR3 region: CASSNHSGNTIYF. CDR3 coding DNA: TGTGCCAGCTCCAACCACTCTGGAAACACCATATATTTT. The V gene is TRBV7-9, the J gene TRBJ1-3; D is ambiguous. The CDR3 spans 13 residues. Germline CDR1 is SEHNR and CDR2 is FQNEAQ (reference sequence). Trimming pared 8 bases from V and 0 bases from J, leaving 8 bases between. Full variable domain (rest looked up from reference TRBV7-9 and TRBJ1-3): DTGVSQNPRHKITKRGQNVTFRCDPISEHNRLYWYRQTLGQGPEFLTYFQNEAQLEKSRLLSDRFSAERPKGSFSTLEIQRTEQGDSAMYLCASSNHSGNTIYFGEGSWLTVV.

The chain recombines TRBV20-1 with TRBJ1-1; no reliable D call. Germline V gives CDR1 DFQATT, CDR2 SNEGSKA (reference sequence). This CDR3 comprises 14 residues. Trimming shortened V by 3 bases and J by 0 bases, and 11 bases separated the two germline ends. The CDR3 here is CSARAPHLNTEAFF. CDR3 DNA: TGCAGTGCTAGGGCCCCACATCTGAACACTGAAGCTTTCTTT.

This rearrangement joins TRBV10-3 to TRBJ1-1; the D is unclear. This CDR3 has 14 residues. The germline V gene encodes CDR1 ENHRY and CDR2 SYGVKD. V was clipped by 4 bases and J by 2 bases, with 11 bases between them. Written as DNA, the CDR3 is TGTGCCATCAGTGTAAGGGCAGATAACACTGAAGCTTTCTTT. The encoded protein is CAISVRADNTEAFF.

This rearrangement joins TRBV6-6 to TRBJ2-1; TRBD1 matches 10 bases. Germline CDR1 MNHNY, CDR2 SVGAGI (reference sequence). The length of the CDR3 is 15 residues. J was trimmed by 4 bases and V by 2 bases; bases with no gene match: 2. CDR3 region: CASSYGQGGYNEQFF. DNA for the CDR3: TGTGCCAGCAGTTACGGACAGGGGGGTTACAATGAGCAGTTCTTC.

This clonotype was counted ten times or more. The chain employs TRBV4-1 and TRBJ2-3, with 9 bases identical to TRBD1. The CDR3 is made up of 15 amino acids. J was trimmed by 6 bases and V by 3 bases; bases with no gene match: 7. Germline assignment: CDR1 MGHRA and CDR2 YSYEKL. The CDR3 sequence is CASSQSGQGGDTQYF. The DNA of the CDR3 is TGCGCCAGCAGCCAGTCGGGACAGGGAGGGGATACGCAGTATTTT.

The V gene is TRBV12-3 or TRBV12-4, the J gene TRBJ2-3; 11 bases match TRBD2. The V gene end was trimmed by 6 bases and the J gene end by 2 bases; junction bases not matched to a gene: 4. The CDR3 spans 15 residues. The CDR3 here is CASSSSGRSTDTQYF. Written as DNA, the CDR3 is TGTGCCAGCAGCTCTAGCGGGAGGTCCACAGATACGCAGTATTTT.

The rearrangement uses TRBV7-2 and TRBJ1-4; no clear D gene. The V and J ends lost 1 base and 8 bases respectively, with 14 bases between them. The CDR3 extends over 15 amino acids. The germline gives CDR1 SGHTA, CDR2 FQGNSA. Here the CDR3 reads CASSLVGGLYEKLFF. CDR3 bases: TGTGCCAGCAGCTTAGTCGGAGGGCTTTACGAAAAACTGTTTTTT.

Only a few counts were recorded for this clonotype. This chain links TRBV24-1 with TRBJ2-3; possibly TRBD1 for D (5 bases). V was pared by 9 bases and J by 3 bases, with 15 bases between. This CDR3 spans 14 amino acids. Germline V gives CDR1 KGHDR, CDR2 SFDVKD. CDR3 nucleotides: TGTGCCACCCAGCAGGGCAGGCGGACAGATACGCAGTATTTT. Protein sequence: CATQQGRRTDTQYF.

The CDR3 sequence is CASTLGRRGEAFF. CDR3 in DNA: TGTGCCAGCACCCTGGGCAGGAGGGGTGAAGCTTTCTTT. V usage is TRBV6-5 and J usage is TRBJ1-1; weak D call: TRBD1 (5 bases). CDR3 size: 13 residues. CDR1 is MNHEY, CDR2 SVGAGI, per germline. Trimming took off 7 bases at V and 7 bases at J, with 16 bases between the two ends.

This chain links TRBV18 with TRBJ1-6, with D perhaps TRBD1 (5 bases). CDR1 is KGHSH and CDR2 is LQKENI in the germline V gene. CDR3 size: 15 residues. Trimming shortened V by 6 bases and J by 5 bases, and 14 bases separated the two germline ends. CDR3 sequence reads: CASSQRGLNNSPLHF. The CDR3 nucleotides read TGTGCCAGCTCGCAGCGGGGACTGAATAATTCACCCCTCCACTTT. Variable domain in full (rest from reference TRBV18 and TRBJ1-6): NAGVMQNPRHLVRRRGQEARLRCSPMKGHSHVYWYRQLPEEGLKFMVYLQKENIIDESGMPKERFSAEFPKEGPSILRIQQVVRGDSAAYFCASSQRGLNNSPLHFGNGTRLTVT.

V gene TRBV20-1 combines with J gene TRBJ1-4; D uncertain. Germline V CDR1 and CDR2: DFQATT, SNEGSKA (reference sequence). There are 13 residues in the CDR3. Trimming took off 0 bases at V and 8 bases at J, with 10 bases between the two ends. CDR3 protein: CSARDQGLEKLFF. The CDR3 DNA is TGCAGTGCTAGAGATCAAGGGCTGGAAAAACTGTTTTTT.

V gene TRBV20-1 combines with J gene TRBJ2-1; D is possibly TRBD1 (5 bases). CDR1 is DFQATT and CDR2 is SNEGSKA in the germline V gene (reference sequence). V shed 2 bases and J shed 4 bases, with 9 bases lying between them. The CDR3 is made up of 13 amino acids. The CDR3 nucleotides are TGCAGTGCTAGATACGACAGTTACAATGAGCAGTTCTTC. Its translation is CSARYDSYNEQFF.

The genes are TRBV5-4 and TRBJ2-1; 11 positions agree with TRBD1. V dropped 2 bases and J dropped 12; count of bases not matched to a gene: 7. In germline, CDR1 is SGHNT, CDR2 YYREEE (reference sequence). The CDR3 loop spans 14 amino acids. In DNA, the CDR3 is TGTGCCAGCAGCTTAGGACAGGGGGCCCCAGTGCAGTTCTTC. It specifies CASSLGQGAPVQFF.

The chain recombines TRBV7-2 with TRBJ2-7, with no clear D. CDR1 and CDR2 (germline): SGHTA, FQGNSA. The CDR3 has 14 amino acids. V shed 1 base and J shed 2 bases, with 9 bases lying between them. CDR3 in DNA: TGTGCCAGCAGCTTAGGGGTCGTTCCCTACGAGCAGTACGTC. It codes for CASSLGVVPYEQYV.